The clone carrying this T cell receptor beta chain has a count of ten or more. Its antigen is unknown. This sample's time point: patch test 2, 6 weeks after DPC sensitization. Treatment: therapeutic diphenylcyclopropenone sensitization with weekly scalp DPC. These data come from a study of human T cells and chemical hapten exposure. Study details: Minor volume differences among pooled libraries chiefly drove per-sample TCR yield variation.

The CDR3 is made up of 15 amino acids. Per the germline V gene, CDR1 is LGHDT and CDR2 is YNNKEL (reference sequence). V was shortened by 0 bases and J by 4 bases, with 10 bases between the two germline ends. Study-wide results and limits: While controls formed fewer of them, expanded TCRs formed significantly more large CDR3 similarity clusters.

What the library attached to individual cDNA molecules were unique molecular identifiers. TCRdb re-called the RACE reads through MiXCR, storing one row per CDR3 protein. This sample yields tens of thousands of distinct CDR3 sequences, of which approximately 9% are seen a single time; 3% to 4.5% belongs to the top ten. This clonotype originated in a woman aged 45-65 years with alopecia areata. Some clones in this sample may be carry-over from other donors' samples. Sequences were derived from whole blood, sampled in connection with sensitization to the hapten diphenylcyclopropenone (DPC). V and J are TRBV3-1 and TRBJ1-3; D not certain. The CDR3 reads CASSQDLGPGNTIYF. The CDR3 nucleotides read TGTGCCAGCAGCCAAGATCTTGGACCGGGAAACACCATATATTTT.